A single sample gave rise to the 21 T cell receptor beta chains below, sequenced in a study of OX40 agonist ivuxolimab in advanced cancers. Here immunoSEQ multiplex PCR was the method, and the copy in TCRdb shows in-frame clones only, minus some. The top ten clones hold approximately 13% of a sample with roughly 41,000 clones, about 89% of them seen once. The sequenced sample was CD4+ or CD8+ T cells sorted from blood, obtained in a trial of the OX40 agonist ivuxolimab. The receptors derive from an adult with an advanced solid tumor such as melanoma, head and neck, liver or kidney cancer.

J is TRBJ1-4 and V is TRBV9, with D maybe TRBD1 (5 bases). Germline CDR1 and CDR2: SGDLS and YYNGEE. Trimming cost V 0 bases and J 2 bases, with 11 bases left between them. This CDR3 comprises 16 residues. DNA for the CDR3: TGTGCCAGCAGCGTAGGGGGCGCATGGACTAATGAAAAACTGTTTTTT. Its protein is CASSVGGAWTNEKLFF.

The V and J genes are TRBV19 and TRBJ1-5; no definite D call. The germline gives CDR1 LNHDA, CDR2 SQIVND (reference sequence). The length of the CDR3 is 16 residues. V lost 2 bases and J 0 bases, leaving 11 bases between the germline ends. The CDR3 sequence: CASSISAAYSNQPQHF. The CDR3 region has the DNA TGTGCCAGTAGTATAAGTGCAGCCTATAGCAATCAGCCCCAGCATTTT.

This clone was recorded once. The chain recombines TRBV7-6 with TRBJ2-7, with 7 nucleotides matching TRBD1. Germline CDR1 SGHVS, CDR2 FNYEAQ. The CDR3 extends over 13 amino acids. The V segment lost 5 bases and the J segment 3 bases; nucleotides outside the gene matches: 4. CDR3 sequence: CASSPGQLYEQYF. CDR3 nucleotides: TGTGCCAGCAGCCCGGGACAGCTCTACGAGCAGTACTTC.

A single count supports this clone. This rearrangement joins TRBV28 to TRBJ2-1; D gene unclear. CDR1 and CDR2 from the germline V gene are MDHEN and SYDVKM. V gave up 5 bases and J gave up 8 bases, with 16 bases separating them. The CDR3 length is 14 residues. CDR3 region: CASSTLVRWYEQFF. CDR3 coding DNA: TGTGCCAGCAGTACCCTAGTTCGGTGGTATGAGCAGTTCTTC.

CDR3 nucleotides: TGTGCCAGCAGCCCGGCGGGGGTTGGTATACCCAGCACAGATACGCAGTATTTT. It yields the protein CASSPAGVGIPSTDTQYF. The chain is built from TRBV9 and TRBJ2-3; 7 bases are shared with TRBD2. V dropped 4 bases and J dropped 0; count of bases not matched to a gene: 14. This CDR3 is 18 amino acids long. Germline V gives CDR1 SGDLS, CDR2 YYNGEE.

The chain recombines TRBV4-3 with TRBJ1-2, with a weak D call TRBD1 (5 bases). V dropped 0 bases and J dropped 2 bases, with 10 bases sitting between them. The length of the CDR3 is 15 residues. Per the germline V gene, CDR1 is LGHNA and CDR2 is YSLEER. CDR3 amino acids: CASSQDHQGNYGYTF. The CDR3 DNA is TGCGCCAGCAGCCAAGATCACCAGGGCAACTATGGCTACACCTTC.

The chain couples TRBV18 to TRBJ1-1; D unclear. This CDR3 contains 14 residues. The germline V and J ends were trimmed by 3 bases and 1 base, with 9 bases remaining between them. In germline, CDR1 is KGHSH, CDR2 LQKENI. CDR3 DNA: TGTGCCAGCTCACCGGTGGCCGGGAACACTGAAGCTTTCTTT. Its translation: CASSPVAGNTEAFF.

The CDR3 reads CASSTIPGQGGNQPQHF. CDR3 nucleotide sequence: TGTGCCAGCAGCACAATTCCGGGACAGGGAGGCAATCAGCCCCAGCATTTT. This chain links TRBV7-9 with TRBJ1-5; 9 bases map to TRBD1. The junction had 10 bases not matched to a gene; V was cut back by 5 bases and J by 2 bases. Germline values: CDR1 SEHNR, CDR2 FQNEAQ (reference sequence). The CDR3 contains 17 residues.

The chain has TRBV5-5 and TRBJ2-7; no reliable D call. The germline V gene has CDR1 SGHKS and CDR2 YYEKEE (reference sequence). Trimming stripped 2 bases from V and 1 base from J, with 7 bases between. This CDR3 is 13 amino acids long. The CDR3 loop reads CASSLFGSYEQYF. The CDR3 DNA follows: TGTGCCAGCAGCTTATTCGGATCCTACGAGCAGTACTTC.

The chain recombines TRBV15 with TRBJ1-1, with no clear D. The CDR3 is 14 amino acids. V was shortened by 0 bases and J by 11 bases, with 16 bases between the two germline ends. Germline V CDR1 and CDR2: LNHNV, YYDKDF (reference sequence). The CDR3 sequence: CATSRDRNKQSAFF. CDR3 nucleotide sequence: TGTGCCACCAGCAGAGATCGGAACAAACAATCGGCTTTCTTT.

This clone is a singleton in its sample. The gene calls are TRBV19 and TRBJ1-5; D remains unclear. The CDR3 covers 16 residues. The V gene lost 3 bases and the J gene lost 0 bases, with 12 bases spanning the gap. Germline V gives CDR1 LNHDA, CDR2 SQIVND (reference sequence). The CDR3 sequence is CASSIRYRDSNQPQHF. CDR3 nucleotides: TGTGCCAGTAGTATTAGATACCGGGATAGCAATCAGCCCCAGCATTTT. Looking up the rest from reference TRBV19 and TRBJ1-5 gives the full variable domain: DGGITQSPKYLFRKEGQNVTLSCEQNLNHDAMYWYRQDPGQGLRLIYYSQIVNDFQKGDIAEGYSVSREKKESFPLTVTSAQKNPTAFYLCASSIRYRDSNQPQHFGDGTRLSIL.

The sample holds one count of this clone. V and J are TRBV27 and TRBJ1-5, with D hard to call. The germline CDR1 and CDR2 sequences are MNHEY and SMNVEV (reference sequence). This CDR3 has 12 residues. The ends were cut back, 6 bases at V and 4 bases at J, with 7 bases in the middle. CDR3 amino acids: CASRVGNQPQHF. DNA for the CDR3: TGTGCCAGCAGGGTTGGGAATCAGCCCCAGCATTTT.

The chain carries TRBV7-9 and TRBJ1-5, with no clear D. The CDR3 spans 14 residues. Trimming pared 2 bases from V and 0 bases from J, leaving 5 bases between. Germline lookup yields CDR1 SEHNR and CDR2 FQNEAQ (reference sequence). The DNA for the CDR3 is TGTGCCAGCAGCTTAAGTTATAGCAATCAGCCCCAGCATTTT. It encodes CASSLSYSNQPQHF.

The V gene is TRBV12-5, the J gene TRBJ2-1; unclear D gene. The germline CDR1 and CDR2 sequences are LGHNT and FRNRAP. This CDR3 region has 16 residues. V shed 1 base and J shed 7 bases, with 17 bases lying between them. The CDR3: CASGLGQPYNTNEQFF. The DNA of the CDR3 is TGTGCTAGTGGTTTGGGGCAGCCCTACAATACAAATGAGCAGTTCTTC.

This clone has just one count. The genes are TRBV7-6 and TRBJ2-7; D remains unclear. This CDR3 has 14 residues. Trimming took 5 bases from V and 4 from J, leaving 15 bases between them. The V gene's germline CDR1 is SGHVS and CDR2 FNYEAQ. DNA for the CDR3: TGTGCCAGCAGCCCCTCACCAGAAACTTACGAGCAGTACTTC. It codes for CASSPSPETYEQYF. The whole variable domain, remainder taken from reference TRBV7-6 and TRBJ2-7, is GAGVSQSPRYKVTKRGQDVALRCDPISGHVSLYWYRQALGQGPEFLTYFNYEAQQDKSGLPNDRFSAERPEGSISTLTIQRTEQRDSAMYRCASSPSPETYEQYFGPGTRLTVT.

The genes are TRBV28 and TRBJ1-5; D is uncertain. V was cut by 8 bases and J by 6 bases, with 20 bases left in between. Germline assignment: CDR1 MDHEN and CDR2 SYDVKM. This CDR3 spans 15 amino acids. CDR3 sequence (DNA): TGTGCCAGCTCCCCGACCGGGCCTGCCAGTCAGCCCCAGCATTTT. It is translated as CASSPTGPASQPQHF.

The CDR3 sequence is CASSQDLEAGYTGELFF. CDR3 nucleotides: TGCGCCAGCAGCCAAGATCTGGAAGCGGGTTACACCGGGGAGCTGTTTTTT. The chain recombines TRBV4-3 with TRBJ2-2, with D maybe TRBD2 (6 bases). Germline assignment: CDR1 LGHNA and CDR2 YSLEER. V was shortened by 0 bases and J by 3 bases, with 14 bases between the two germline ends. CDR3 length equals 17 residues.

The V call is TRBV5-6, the J call TRBJ1-5, with D possibly being TRBD1 (5 bases). This CDR3 spans 15 amino acids. CDR1 and CDR2 (germline): SGHDT, YYEEEE. With 4 bases removed from V and 6 bases from J, the gap between germline ends came to 17 bases. CDR3 in DNA: TGTGCCAGCAGCCTTGGGGGGACCCCACGTCAGCCCCAGCATTTT. Its translation: CASSLGGTPRQPQHF.

CDR3 nucleotide sequence: TGTGCCAGCAGTTCCCTAGCGGGGAGACTTAATGAGCAGTTCTTC. As protein: CASSSLAGRLNEQFF. The gene calls are TRBV6-6 and TRBJ2-1, with TRBD2 matching over 9 bases. The germline gives CDR1 MNHNY, CDR2 SVGAGI (reference sequence). After removal of 4 bases from V and 7 bases from J, the junction contained 8 bases not matched to a gene. The length of the CDR3 is 15 residues.

This rearrangement joins TRBV7-8 to TRBJ1-1; D unclear. Trimming removed 2 bases at V and 3 bases at J, with 10 bases between. Germline V gene lookup returns CDR1 SGHVS and CDR2 FQNEAQ. This CDR3 is 14 amino acids long. CDR3 sequence reads: CASSLRVRDTEAFF. DNA for the CDR3: TGTGCCAGCAGCTTACGGGTGCGGGACACTGAAGCTTTCTTT.

The gene calls are TRBV5-8 and TRBJ1-1; D is undetermined. The germline V gene encodes CDR1 SGHTS and CDR2 YDEGEE. CDR3 length: 11 residues. Trimming left V 4 bases short and J 4 bases short, with 5 bases between. As DNA, the CDR3 is TGTGCCAGCAGCCCCCCCACTGAAGCTTTCTTT. It encodes CASSPPTEAFF.